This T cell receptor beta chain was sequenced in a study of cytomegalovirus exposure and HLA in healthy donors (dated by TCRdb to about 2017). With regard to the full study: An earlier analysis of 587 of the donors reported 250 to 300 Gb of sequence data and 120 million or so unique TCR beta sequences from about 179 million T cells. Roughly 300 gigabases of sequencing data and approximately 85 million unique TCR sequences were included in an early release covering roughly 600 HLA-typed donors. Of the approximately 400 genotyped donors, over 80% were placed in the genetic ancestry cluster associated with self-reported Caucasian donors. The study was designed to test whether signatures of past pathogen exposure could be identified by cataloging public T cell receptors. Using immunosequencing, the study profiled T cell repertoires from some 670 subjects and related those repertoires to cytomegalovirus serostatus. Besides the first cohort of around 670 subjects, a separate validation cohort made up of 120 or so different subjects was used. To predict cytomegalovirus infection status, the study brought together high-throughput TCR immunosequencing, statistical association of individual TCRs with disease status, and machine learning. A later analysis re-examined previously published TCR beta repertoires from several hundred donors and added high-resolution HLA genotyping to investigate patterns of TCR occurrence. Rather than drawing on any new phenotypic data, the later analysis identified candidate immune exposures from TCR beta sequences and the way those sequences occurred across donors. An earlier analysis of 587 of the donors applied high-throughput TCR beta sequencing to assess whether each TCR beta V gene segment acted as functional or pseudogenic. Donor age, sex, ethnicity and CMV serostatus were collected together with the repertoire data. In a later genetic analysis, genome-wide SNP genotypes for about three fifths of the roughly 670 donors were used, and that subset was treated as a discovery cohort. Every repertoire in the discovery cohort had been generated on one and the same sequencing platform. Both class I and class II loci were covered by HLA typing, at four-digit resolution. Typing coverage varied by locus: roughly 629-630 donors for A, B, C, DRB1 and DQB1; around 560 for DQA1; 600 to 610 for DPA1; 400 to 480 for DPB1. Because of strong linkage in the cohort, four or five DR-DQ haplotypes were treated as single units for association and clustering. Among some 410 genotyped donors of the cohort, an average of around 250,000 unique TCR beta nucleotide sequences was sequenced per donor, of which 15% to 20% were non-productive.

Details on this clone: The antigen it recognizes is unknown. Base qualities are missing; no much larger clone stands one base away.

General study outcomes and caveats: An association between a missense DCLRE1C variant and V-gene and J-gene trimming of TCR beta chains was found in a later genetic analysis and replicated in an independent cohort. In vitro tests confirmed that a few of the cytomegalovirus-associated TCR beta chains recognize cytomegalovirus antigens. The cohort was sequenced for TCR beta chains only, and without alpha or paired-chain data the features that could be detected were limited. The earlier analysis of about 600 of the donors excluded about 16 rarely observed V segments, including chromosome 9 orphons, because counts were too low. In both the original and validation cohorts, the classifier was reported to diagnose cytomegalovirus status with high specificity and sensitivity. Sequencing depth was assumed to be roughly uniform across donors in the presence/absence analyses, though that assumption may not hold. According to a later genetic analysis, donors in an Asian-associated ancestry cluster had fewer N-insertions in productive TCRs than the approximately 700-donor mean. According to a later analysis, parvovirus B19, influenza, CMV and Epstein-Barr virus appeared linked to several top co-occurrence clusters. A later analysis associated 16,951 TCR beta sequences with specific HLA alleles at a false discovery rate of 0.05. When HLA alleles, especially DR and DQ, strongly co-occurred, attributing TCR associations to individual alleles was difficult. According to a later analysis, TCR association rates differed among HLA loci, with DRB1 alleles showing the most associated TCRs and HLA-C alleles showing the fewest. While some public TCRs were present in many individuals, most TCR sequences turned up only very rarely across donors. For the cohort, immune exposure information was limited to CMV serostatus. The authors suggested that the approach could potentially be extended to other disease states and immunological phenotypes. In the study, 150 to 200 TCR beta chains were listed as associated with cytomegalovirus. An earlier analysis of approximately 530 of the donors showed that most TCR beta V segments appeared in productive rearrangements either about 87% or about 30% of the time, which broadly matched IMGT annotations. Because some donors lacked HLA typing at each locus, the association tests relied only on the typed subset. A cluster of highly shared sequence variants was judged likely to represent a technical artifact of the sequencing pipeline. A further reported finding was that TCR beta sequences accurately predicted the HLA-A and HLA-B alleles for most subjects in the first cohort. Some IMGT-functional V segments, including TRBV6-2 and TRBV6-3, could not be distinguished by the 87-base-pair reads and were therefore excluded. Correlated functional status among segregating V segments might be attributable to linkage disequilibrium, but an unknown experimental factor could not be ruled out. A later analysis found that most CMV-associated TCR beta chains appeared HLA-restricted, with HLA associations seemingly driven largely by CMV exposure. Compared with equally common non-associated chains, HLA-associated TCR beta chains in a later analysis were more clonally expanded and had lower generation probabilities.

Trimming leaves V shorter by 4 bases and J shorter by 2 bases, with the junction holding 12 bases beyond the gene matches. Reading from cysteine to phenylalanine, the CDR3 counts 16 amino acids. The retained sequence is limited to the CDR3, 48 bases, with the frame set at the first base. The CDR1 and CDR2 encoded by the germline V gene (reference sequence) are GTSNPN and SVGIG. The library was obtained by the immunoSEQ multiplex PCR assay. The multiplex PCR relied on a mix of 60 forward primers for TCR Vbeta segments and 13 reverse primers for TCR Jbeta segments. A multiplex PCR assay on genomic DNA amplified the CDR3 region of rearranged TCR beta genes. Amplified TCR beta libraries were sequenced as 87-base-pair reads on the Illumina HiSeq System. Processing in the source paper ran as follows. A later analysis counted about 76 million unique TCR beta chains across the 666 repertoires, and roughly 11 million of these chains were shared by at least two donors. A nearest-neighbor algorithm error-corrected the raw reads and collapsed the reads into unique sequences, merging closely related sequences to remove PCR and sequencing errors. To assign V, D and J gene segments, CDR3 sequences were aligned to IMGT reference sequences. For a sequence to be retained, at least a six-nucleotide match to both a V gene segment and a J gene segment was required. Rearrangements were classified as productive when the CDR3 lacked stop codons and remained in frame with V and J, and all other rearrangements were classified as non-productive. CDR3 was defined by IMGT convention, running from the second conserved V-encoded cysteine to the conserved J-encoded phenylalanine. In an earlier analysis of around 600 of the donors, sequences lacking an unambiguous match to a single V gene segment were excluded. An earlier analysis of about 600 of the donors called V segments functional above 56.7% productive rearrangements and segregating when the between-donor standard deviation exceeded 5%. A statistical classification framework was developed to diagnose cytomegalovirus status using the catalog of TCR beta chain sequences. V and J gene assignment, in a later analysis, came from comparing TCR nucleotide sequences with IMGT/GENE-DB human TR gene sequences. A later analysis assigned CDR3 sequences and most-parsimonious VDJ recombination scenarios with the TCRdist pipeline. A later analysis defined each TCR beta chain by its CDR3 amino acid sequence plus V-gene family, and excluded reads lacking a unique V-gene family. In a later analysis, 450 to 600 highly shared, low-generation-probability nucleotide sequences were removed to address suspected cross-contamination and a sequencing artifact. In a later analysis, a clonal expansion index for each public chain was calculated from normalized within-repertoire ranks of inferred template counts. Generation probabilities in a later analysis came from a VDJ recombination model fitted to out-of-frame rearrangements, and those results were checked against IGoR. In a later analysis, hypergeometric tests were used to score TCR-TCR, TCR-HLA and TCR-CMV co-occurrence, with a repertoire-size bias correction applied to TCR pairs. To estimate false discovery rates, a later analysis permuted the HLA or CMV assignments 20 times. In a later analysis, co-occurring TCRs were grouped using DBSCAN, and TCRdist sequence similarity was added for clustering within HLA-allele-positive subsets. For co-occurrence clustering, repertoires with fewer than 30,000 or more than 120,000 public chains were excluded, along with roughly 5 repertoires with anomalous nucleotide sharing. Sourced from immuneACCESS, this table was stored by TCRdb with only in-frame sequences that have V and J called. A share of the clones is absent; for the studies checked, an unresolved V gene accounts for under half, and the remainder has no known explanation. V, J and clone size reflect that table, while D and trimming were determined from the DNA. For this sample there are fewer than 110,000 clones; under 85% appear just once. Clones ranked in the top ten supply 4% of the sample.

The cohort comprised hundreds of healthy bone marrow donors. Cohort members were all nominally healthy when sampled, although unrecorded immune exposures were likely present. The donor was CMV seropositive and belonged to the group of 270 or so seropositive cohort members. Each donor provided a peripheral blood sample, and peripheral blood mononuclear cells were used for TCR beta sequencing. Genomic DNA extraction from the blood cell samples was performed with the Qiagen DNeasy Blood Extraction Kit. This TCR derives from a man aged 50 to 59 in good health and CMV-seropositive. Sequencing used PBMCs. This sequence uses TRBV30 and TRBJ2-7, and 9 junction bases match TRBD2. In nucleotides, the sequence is TGTGCCTGGAATAAGGAGGGTTCTAGCGGGACCTACGAGCAGTACTTC. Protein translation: CAWNKEGSSGTYEQYF.